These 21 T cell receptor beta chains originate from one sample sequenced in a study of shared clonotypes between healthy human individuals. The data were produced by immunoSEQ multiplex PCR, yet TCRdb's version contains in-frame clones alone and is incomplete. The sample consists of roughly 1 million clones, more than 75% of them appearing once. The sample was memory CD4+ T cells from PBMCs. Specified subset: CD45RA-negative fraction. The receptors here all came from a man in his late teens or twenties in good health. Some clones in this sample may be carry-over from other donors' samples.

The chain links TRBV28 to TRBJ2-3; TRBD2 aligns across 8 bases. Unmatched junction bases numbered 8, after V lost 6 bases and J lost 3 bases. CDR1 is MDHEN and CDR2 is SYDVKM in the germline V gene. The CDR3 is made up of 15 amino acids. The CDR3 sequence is CASSRAGVATDTQYF. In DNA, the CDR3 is TGTGCCAGCAGCCGAGCGGGAGTGGCGACAGATACGCAGTATTTT.

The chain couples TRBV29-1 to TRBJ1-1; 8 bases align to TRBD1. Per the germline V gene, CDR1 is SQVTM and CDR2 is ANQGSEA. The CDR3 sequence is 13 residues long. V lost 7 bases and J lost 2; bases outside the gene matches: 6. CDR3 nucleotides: TGCAGCGGGGCGGGACAGGCTAACACTGAAGCTTTCTTT. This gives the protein CSGAGQANTEAFF.

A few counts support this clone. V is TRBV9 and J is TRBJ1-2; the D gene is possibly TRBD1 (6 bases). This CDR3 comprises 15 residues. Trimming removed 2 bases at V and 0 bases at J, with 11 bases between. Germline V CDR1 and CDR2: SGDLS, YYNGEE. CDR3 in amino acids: CASSVRDTSNYGYTF. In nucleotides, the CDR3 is TGTGCCAGCAGCGTCAGGGACACCTCTAACTATGGCTACACCTTC.

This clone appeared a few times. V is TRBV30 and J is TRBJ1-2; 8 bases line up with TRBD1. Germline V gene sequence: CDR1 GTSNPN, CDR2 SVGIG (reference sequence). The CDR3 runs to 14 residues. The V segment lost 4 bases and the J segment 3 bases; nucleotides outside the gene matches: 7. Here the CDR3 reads CAWTYGQGDYGYTF. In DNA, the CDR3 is TGTGCCTGGACCTACGGACAGGGTGACTATGGCTACACCTTC.

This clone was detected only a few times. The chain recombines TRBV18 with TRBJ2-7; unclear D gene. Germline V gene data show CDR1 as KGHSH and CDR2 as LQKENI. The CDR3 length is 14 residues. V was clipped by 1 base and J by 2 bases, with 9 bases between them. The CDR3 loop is CASSPREGAYEQYF. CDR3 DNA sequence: TGTGCCAGCTCACCACGGGAAGGTGCCTACGAGCAGTACTTC.

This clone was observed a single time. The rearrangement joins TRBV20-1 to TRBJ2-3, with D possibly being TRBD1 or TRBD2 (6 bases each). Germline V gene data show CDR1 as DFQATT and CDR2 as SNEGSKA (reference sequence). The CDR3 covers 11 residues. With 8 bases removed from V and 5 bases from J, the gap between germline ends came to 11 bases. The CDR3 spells CSPRGLDTQYF. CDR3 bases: TGCAGTCCCCGGGGGCTAGATACGCAGTATTTT.

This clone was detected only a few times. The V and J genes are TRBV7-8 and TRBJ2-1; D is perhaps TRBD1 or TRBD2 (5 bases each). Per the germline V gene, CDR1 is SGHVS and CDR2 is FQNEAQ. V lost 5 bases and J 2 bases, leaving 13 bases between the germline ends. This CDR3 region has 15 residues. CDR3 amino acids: CASSPGRVTYNEQFF. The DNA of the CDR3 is TGTGCCAGCAGCCCGGGACGGGTCACCTACAATGAGCAGTTCTTC.

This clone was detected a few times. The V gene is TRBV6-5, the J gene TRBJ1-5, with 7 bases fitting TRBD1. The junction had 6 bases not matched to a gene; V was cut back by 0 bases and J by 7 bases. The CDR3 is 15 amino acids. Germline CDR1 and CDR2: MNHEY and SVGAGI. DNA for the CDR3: TGTGCCAGCAGTTACTCAGGGGGCGCGAACCAGCCCCAGCATTTT. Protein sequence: CASSYSGGANQPQHF.

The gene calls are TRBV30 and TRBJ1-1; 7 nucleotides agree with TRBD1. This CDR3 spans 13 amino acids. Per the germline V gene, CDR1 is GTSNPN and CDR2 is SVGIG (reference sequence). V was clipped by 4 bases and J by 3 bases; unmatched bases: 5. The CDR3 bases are TGTGCCTGGAATCACAGGGGCTACACTGAAGCTTTCTTT. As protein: CAWNHRGYTEAFF.

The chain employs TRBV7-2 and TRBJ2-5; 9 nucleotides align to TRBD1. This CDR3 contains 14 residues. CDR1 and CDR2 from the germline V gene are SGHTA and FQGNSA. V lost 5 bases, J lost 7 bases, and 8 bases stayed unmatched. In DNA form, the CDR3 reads TGTGCCAGCAGCCAGGACAGGGGAGATGCGACCCAGTACTTC. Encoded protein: CASSQDRGDATQYF.

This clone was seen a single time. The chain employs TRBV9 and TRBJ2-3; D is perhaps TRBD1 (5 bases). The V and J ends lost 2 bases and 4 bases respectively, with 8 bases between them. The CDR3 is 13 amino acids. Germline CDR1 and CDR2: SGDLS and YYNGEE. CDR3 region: CASSVQGADTQYF. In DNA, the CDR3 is TGTGCCAGCAGCGTCCAGGGCGCAGATACGCAGTATTTT.

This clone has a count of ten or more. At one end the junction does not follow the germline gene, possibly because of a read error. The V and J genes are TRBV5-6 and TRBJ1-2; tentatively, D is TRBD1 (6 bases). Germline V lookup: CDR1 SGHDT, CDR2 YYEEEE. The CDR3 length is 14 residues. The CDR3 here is CASTLPGVEYGYTF. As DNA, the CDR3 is TGTGCCAGCACCTTGCCAGGGGTAGAATATGGCTACACCTTC.

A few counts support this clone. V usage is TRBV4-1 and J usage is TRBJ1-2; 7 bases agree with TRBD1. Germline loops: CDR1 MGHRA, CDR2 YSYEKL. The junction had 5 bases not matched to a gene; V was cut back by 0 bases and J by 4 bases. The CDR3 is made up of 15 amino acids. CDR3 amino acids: CASSQETRDSYGYTF. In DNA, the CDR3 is TGCGCCAGCAGCCAAGAGACTCGGGACAGCTATGGCTACACCTTC.

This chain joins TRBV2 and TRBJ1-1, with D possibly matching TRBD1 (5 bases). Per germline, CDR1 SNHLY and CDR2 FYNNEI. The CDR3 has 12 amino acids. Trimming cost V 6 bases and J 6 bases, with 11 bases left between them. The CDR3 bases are TGTGCCAGCAGAGCTGGGGGGTCTGAAGCTTTCTTT. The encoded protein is CASRAGGSEAFF.

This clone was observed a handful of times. As DNA, the CDR3 is TGTGCCAGCAGCGACGCACGCGCGAGGAACACTGAAGCTTTCTTT. Translating gives CASSDARARNTEAFF. This sequence joins TRBV2 and TRBJ1-1; no clear D gene. The CDR3 spans 15 residues. Germline V gene sequence: CDR1 SNHLY, CDR2 FYNNEI. The ends were cut back, 6 bases at V and 1 base at J, with 15 bases in the middle.

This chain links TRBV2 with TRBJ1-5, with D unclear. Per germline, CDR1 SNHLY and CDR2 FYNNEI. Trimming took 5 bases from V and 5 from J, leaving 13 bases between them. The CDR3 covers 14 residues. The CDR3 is CASSKSQADQPQHF. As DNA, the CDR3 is TGTGCCAGCAGTAAGAGCCAGGCTGATCAGCCCCAGCATTTT.

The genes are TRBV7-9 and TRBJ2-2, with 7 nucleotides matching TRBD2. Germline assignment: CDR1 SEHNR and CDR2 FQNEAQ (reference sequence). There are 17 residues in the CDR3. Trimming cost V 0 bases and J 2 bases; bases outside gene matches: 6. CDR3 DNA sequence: TGTGCCAGCAGCTTAGCAGGTGGCGGGAGTAACACCGGGGAGCTGTTTTTT. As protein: CASSLAGGGSNTGELFF.

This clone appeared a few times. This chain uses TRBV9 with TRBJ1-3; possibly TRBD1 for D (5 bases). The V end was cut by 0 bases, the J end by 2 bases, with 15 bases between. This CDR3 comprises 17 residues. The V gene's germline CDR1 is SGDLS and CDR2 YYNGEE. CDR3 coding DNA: TGTGCCAGCAGCGTAGTTGGGGGGTCATCAGCTGGAAACACCATATATTTT. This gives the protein CASSVVGGSSAGNTIYF.

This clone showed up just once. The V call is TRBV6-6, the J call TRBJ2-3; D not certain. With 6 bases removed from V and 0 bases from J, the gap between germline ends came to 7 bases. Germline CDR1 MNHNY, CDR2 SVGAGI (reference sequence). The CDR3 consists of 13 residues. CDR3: CASRADSTDTQYF. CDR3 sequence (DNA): TGTGCCAGCAGGGCAGATAGCACAGATACGCAGTATTTT.

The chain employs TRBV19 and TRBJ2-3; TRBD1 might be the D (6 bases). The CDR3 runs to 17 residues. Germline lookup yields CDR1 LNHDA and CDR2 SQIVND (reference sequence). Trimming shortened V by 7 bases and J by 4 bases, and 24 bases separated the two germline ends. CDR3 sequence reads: CASTLGRGSWDADTQYF. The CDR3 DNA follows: TGTGCCAGTACCTTGGGAAGGGGGTCATGGGATGCAGATACGCAGTATTTT.

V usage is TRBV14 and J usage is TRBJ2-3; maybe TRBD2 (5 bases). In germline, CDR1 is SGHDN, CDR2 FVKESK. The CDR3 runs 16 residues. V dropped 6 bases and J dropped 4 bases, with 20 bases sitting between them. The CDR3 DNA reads TGTGCCAGCAGTAGGAGAGGCGGGTTAGGAGCAGATACGCAGTATTTT. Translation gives CASSRRGGLGADTQYF.